These 27 T cell receptor beta chains share one sample of origin, sequenced in a study of blood T cell repertoires in COVID-19. Some clones are missing from TCRdb's copy, which holds only in-frame ones; the method was immunoSEQ multiplex PCR. The sample lists a few hundred thousand clones; around 80% were seen once. Material for sequencing was peripheral blood. All receptors come from a man between 60 and 70 years old with acute or convalescent COVID-19.

V usage is TRBV6-1 and J usage is TRBJ1-2, with D possibly matching TRBD1 (6 bases). Per germline, CDR1 MNHNS and CDR2 SASEGT. The CDR3 has 16 amino acids. With 2 bases removed from V and 4 bases from J, the gap between germline ends came to 17 bases. CDR3 residues: CASSEIRGALGYGYTF. The CDR3 DNA reads TGTGCCAGCAGTGAAATTCGGGGGGCACTGGGCTATGGCTACACCTTC.

The chain recombines TRBV19 with TRBJ2-1; 9 bases fit TRBD2. Germline CDR1 reads LNHDA; CDR2 reads SQIVND (reference sequence). The CDR3 has 16 residues. With V trimmed by 3 bases and J by 2 bases, 5 bases remained unmatched. In DNA form, the CDR3 reads TGTGCCAGTAGTATTCGTAGCGGGAGCGCCTACAATGAGCAGTTCTTC. Amino acid sequence: CASSIRSGSAYNEQFF.

The gene calls are TRBV6-5 and TRBJ1-1, with 7 bases identical to TRBD1. The CDR3 covers 13 residues. Germline loops: CDR1 MNHEY, CDR2 SVGAGI. V lost 6 bases, J lost 3 bases, and 4 bases stayed unmatched. This CDR3 reads CASRTGLYTEAFF. CDR3 nucleotide sequence: TGTGCCAGCAGGACAGGGCTCTACACTGAAGCTTTCTTT.

This clone was picked up a small number of times. This chain links TRBV18 with TRBJ1-1, with TRBD1 as a possible D gene (6 bases). V lost 2 bases, J lost 2 bases, and 15 bases lay in between. The CDR3 contains 16 residues. Germline V gene lookup returns CDR1 KGHSH and CDR2 LQKENI. The CDR3 DNA reads as TGTGCCAGCTCACCAAGAAGCGACAGGACCAACACTGAAGCTTTCTTT. It specifies CASSPRSDRTNTEAFF.

The DNA of the CDR3 is TGTGCCAGCAGCCCACCGGGGAGCTCTGGAAACACCATATATTTT. Residues: CASSPPGSSGNTIYF. The gene calls are TRBV7-8 and TRBJ1-3; D gene ambiguous. The CDR3 is made up of 15 amino acids. Germline loops: CDR1 SGHVS, CDR2 FQNEAQ. V lost 5 bases and J lost 0, with 11 bases in between.

The CDR3 is CSARGRGAQYF. The CDR3 DNA reads TGCAGTGCTAGAGGCAGGGGGGCCCAGTACTTC. This chain links TRBV20-1 with TRBJ2-5; tentative D call: TRBD1 (7 bases). Per the germline V gene, CDR1 is DFQATT and CDR2 is SNEGSKA (reference sequence). The germline V and J ends were trimmed by 1 base and 9 bases, with 9 bases remaining between them. The CDR3 extends over 11 amino acids.

This clone occurred once. The CDR3 DNA reads as TGCAGCGCGTCGCGGGACAGCGGGCACAATGAGCAGTTCTTC. This codes for CSASRDSGHNEQFF. The gene calls are TRBV29-1 and TRBJ2-1; TRBD1 is a possible D gene (7 bases). The CDR3 has 14 residues. Per the germline V gene, CDR1 is SQVTM and CDR2 is ANQGSEA. V dropped 7 bases and J dropped 5 bases, with 18 bases sitting between them.

The V call is TRBV4-2, the J call TRBJ1-4, with D hard to call. CDR3 length: 13 amino acids. Germline V lookup: CDR1 LGHNA, CDR2 YNFKEQ. The ends were cut back, 3 bases at V and 3 bases at J, with 5 bases in the middle. CDR3 sequence: CASSHRPNEKLFF. CDR3 DNA sequence: TGTGCCAGCAGCCATCGTCCTAATGAAAAACTGTTTTTT.

This sequence joins TRBV18 and TRBJ2-7, with 9 bases matching TRBD2. The CDR3 loop spans 16 amino acids. The trim removed 3 bases at V and 3 bases at J, leaving 9 bases unmatched. Per the germline V gene, CDR1 is KGHSH and CDR2 is LQKENI. The CDR3 region is CASSPPGTSTIYEQYF. Written as DNA, the CDR3 is TGTGCCAGCTCACCGCCCGGGACTAGCACCATCTACGAGCAGTACTTC.

V is TRBV9 and J is TRBJ2-1; weak D call: TRBD1 (6 bases). Between the trimmed V and J ends, which lost 4 bases and 8 bases, there was a span of 10 bases. This CDR3 has 12 residues. In germline, CDR1 is SGDLS, CDR2 YYNGEE. The CDR3 here is CASSKQGDEQFF. In nucleotides, the CDR3 is TGTGCCAGCAGCAAACAGGGCGATGAGCAGTTCTTC.

The CDR3 region is CASSRGIAGGYEQYF. Here the CDR3 DNA reads TGTGCCAGCAGCCGTGGGATAGCGGGAGGATATGAGCAGTACTTC. The chain has TRBV4-2 and TRBJ2-7, with 10 bases lining up with TRBD2. The V gene's germline CDR1 is LGHNA and CDR2 YNFKEQ. Losses at the gene ends were 4 bases for V and 7 bases for J; bases not matched to a gene: 10. The CDR3 consists of 15 residues.

This chain joins TRBV19 and TRBJ2-3; D is unclear. Germline V gives CDR1 LNHDA, CDR2 SQIVND (reference sequence). V lost 4 bases to trimming and J lost 3 bases, with 14 bases between them. The length of the CDR3 is 15 residues. The CDR3 sequence: CASSTPWAQTDTQYF. The CDR3 DNA follows: TGTGCCAGTAGTACCCCCTGGGCCCAGACAGATACGCAGTATTTT. Full variable domain (remainder filled in from reference TRBV19 and TRBJ2-3): DGGITQSPKYLFRKEGQNVTLSCEQNLNHDAMYWYRQDPGQGLRLIYYSQIVNDFQKGDIAEGYSVSREKKESFPLTVTSAQKNPTAFYLCASSTPWAQTDTQYFGPGTRLTVL.

The rearrangement uses TRBV18 and TRBJ2-1, with 14 bases that match TRBD2. Germline trimming cut 0 bases from V and 7 bases from J; bases unmatched to any gene: 5. CDR3 size: 17 residues. Germline V gene lookup returns CDR1 KGHSH and CDR2 LQKENI. As DNA, the CDR3 is TGTGCCAGCTCACCACCCGGACTAGCGGGAGGTAAGAATGAGCAGTTCTTC. Translating it yields CASSPPGLAGGKNEQFF.

CDR3 amino acids: CASSRTGTNMNTEAFF. CDR3 sequence (DNA): TGTGCCAGTAGCAGGACCGGGACAAACATGAACACTGAAGCTTTCTTT. The chain joins TRBV19 to TRBJ1-1; possibly TRBD1 for D (6 bases). Germline V gives CDR1 LNHDA, CDR2 SQIVND (reference sequence). The CDR3 contains 16 residues. V was cut by 6 bases and J by 0 bases, with 17 bases left in between. The whole variable domain, remainder taken from reference TRBV19 and TRBJ1-1, is DGGITQSPKYLFRKEGQNVTLSCEQNLNHDAMYWYRQDPGQGLRLIYYSQIVNDFQKGDIAEGYSVSREKKESFPLTVTSAQKNPTAFYLCASSRTGTNMNTEAFFGQGTRLTVV.

This chain joins TRBV21-1 and TRBJ2-2; the table assigns TRBD2, which was not confirmed against the DNA. TRBV21-1 is a listed pseudogene. The CDR3 length is 18 residues. The CDR3 DNA is TGTGCCAGCAGCACAAGGGATCCTAGCGGGGGGGCCGGCGGGGAGCTGTTTTTT. This encodes CASSTRDPSGGAGGELFF.

The chain recombines TRBV12-3 or TRBV12-4 with TRBJ2-7; D is perhaps TRBD1 (6 bases). The CDR3 loop spans 13 amino acids. Between the trimmed V and J ends, which lost 0 bases and 5 bases, there was a span of 8 bases. For the CDR3, the DNA is TGTGCCAGCAGTTTAGCGGACAGCCACGAGCAGTACTTC. It translates to CASSLADSHEQYF.

The CDR3 nucleotides read TGTGCCAGCAGTGACTCGGTAGGCCGGGGAAGCACAGATACGCAGTATTTT. Translation: CASSDSVGRGSTDTQYF. The chain uses TRBV6-4 and TRBJ2-3; tentatively, D is TRBD2 (5 bases). CDR3 length equals 17 residues. The V gene's germline CDR1 is MRHNA and CDR2 SNTAGT. The V end lost 0 bases, the J end lost 0 bases, and 13 bases lay between the germline ends.

This chain joins TRBV5-1 and TRBJ2-5; D remains ambiguous. The germline V gene has CDR1 SGHRS and CDR2 YFSETQ. V gave up 2 bases and J gave up 8 bases, with 13 bases separating them. CDR3 length equals 13 residues. CDR3 region: CASSLSLWSTQYF. The CDR3 DNA reads TGCGCCAGCAGCTTAAGCCTTTGGTCTACCCAGTACTTC.

The chain joins TRBV20-1 to TRBJ2-1, with D uncertain. The germline V and J ends were trimmed by 3 bases and 1 base, with 16 bases remaining between them. This CDR3 region has 16 residues. Germline CDR1 DFQATT, CDR2 SNEGSKA (reference sequence). The CDR3 nucleotides are TGCAGTGCTAGTCCCCCCCCGTCCCTTTCCTACAATGAGCAGTTCTTC. As protein: CSASPPPSLSYNEQFF.

This clone was counted a few times. Here the CDR3 reads CASSPMRDRGQVAYEQYF. The CDR3 DNA reads TGTGCCAGCTCACCGATGCGAGACAGGGGGCAAGTAGCCTACGAGCAGTACTTC. The genes are TRBV18 and TRBJ2-7, with TRBD1 identical over 10 bases. Germline CDR1 is KGHSH and CDR2 is LQKENI. V was pared by 3 bases and J by 2 bases, with 13 bases of the junction left unmatched. This CDR3 comprises 18 residues.

This chain connects TRBV7-9 to TRBJ1-1, with 8 bases that match TRBD1. In germline, CDR1 is SEHNR, CDR2 FQNEAQ (reference sequence). The J segment lost 9 bases and the V segment lost 5 bases, leaving 8 bases of the junction unmatched. The CDR3 loop spans 13 amino acids. The CDR3 coding sequence is TGTGCCAGCAGCAGAGGACAGGGCCTTCAAGCTTTCTTT. Translation: CASSRGQGLQAFF.

The chain is built from TRBV7-2 and TRBJ2-7; 9 bases are shared with TRBD2. After removal of 1 base from V and 4 bases from J, the junction contained 8 bases not matched to a gene. This CDR3 is built from 16 residues. From germline, CDR1 is SGHTA and CDR2 FQGNSA. CDR3 nucleotides: TGTGCCAGCAGCTTAGTGGCGGGAGGGTCTGTTTACGAGCAGTACTTC. It encodes CASSLVAGGSVYEQYF.

This clone was detected once. The rearrangement uses TRBV12-5 and TRBJ2-7, with 10 bases that match TRBD1. CDR1 and CDR2 from the germline V gene are LGHNT and FRNRAP. The length of the CDR3 is 15 residues. Germline trimming cut 4 bases from V and 5 bases from J; bases unmatched to any gene: 8. The CDR3 protein is CASGSGTGARNEQYF. The CDR3 DNA follows: TGTGCTAGTGGTTCCGGGACAGGGGCGAGAAACGAGCAGTACTTC.

The gene calls are TRBV18 and TRBJ1-1, with 9 bases identical to TRBD1. V lost 4 bases and J lost 5; bases outside the gene matches: 5. CDR3 size: 14 residues. Germline CDR1 is KGHSH and CDR2 is LQKENI. The CDR3 sequence is CASSLMTGGTEAFF. The CDR3 DNA follows: TGTGCCAGCTCACTAATGACAGGGGGGACTGAAGCTTTCTTT.

The chain links TRBV18 to TRBJ1-1; D call uncertain. There are 14 residues in the CDR3. V shed 2 bases and J shed 0 bases, with 7 bases lying between them. Germline CDR1 KGHSH, CDR2 LQKENI. The CDR3 coding sequence is TGTGCCAGCTCACCATTTGACATGAACACTGAAGCTTTCTTT. Translating gives CASSPFDMNTEAFF.

To note about this clone: This sample also contains other DNA sequences that code for the same CDR3. The CDR3 DNA reads TGTGCCAGCAGCTCTGGACAGGGAAACTATGGCTACACCTTC. Translation: CASSSGQGNYGYTF. The chain couples TRBV7-8 to TRBJ1-2, with 8 positions matching TRBD1. Trimming removed 4 bases from V and 2 bases from J; junction bases left unmatched: 3. Germline loops: CDR1 SGHVS, CDR2 FQNEAQ. This CDR3 region has 14 residues.

The chain combines TRBV15 with TRBJ2-2; 8 bases map to TRBD2. The CDR3 spans 16 residues. Trimming cost V 3 bases and J 2 bases; bases outside gene matches: 5. Germline V gives CDR1 LNHNV, CDR2 YYDKDF (reference sequence). The CDR3 sequence is CATSSPRGGNTGELFF. CDR3 nucleotides: TGTGCCACCAGCAGTCCTCGGGGGGGCAACACCGGGGAGCTGTTTTTT.